This T cell receptor beta chain was sequenced for a study of cytomegalovirus exposure and HLA in healthy donors. The PCR ran on 60 Vbeta and 13 Jbeta primers. Generated by immunoSEQ multiplex PCR, the TCRdb table keeps only in-frame clones and is missing some. Of over 250,000 clones listed, roughly 85% are singletons. Findings of the study overall: Roughly uniform sequencing depth across donors was assumed, possibly incorrectly.

At collection, donors were nominally healthy, but unrecorded immune exposures were probable. Concerning this clone: The antigen is undetermined.

V was clipped by 5 bases and J by 4 bases; unmatched bases: 5. The CDR3 has 13 amino acids. The germline V gene encodes CDR1 GTSNPN and CDR2 SVGIG (reference sequence). V is TRBV30 and J is TRBJ2-3; 8 nucleotides align to TRBD2. This receptor was identified in a man aged 40-49 years in good health and CMV-seropositive. The sample comprised PBMCs. CDR3 DNA sequence: TGTGCCTGGGGAGCGGGAGCGGCAGATACGCAGTATTTT. As protein: CAWGAGAADTQYF.